This T cell receptor (beta chain) was documented in a study of vaccination effects on CD4 cells after COVID-19. Only in-frame clones appear in the TCRdb table, and some are missing; sequencing was by immunoSEQ multiplex PCR. The table lists tens of thousands of clones, roughly 80% of them singletons. With approximately ten days of culture completed, CD4+ T cells were isolated. Vaccination of participants consisted of two doses of either the BNT162b2 or mRNA-1273 vaccine. With respect to this clone: Its antigen is undetermined.

The starting material was CD4+ T cells from PBMCs cultured without peptide, obtained after COVID-19 vaccination. The source of this sequence is a human donor who received a COVID-19 vaccine.

CDR3 protein: CASSPTGAFGDTQYF. The CDR3 region has the DNA TGCGCCAGCAGCCCAACGGGGGCGTTTGGAGATACGCAGTATTTT. The genes are TRBV5-1 and TRBJ2-3; TRBD1 or TRBD2 may be the D gene (6 bases each). From germline, CDR1 is SGHRS and CDR2 YFSETQ. The CDR3 has 15 residues. V gave up 4 bases and J gave up 5 bases, with 17 bases separating them.